This paragraph covers one T cell receptor beta chain sequence. Antigen: not known. Isolated RNA was reverse transcribed in full, so expressed TCRB transcripts were sequenced. Libraries were prepared by immunoSEQ multiplex PCR; TCRdb keeps only in-frame clonotypes and omits some of them. The sample consists of 250,000 to 350,000 clones, roughly an eighth of them appearing once. Between the trimmed V and J ends, which lost 5 bases and 4 bases, there was a span of 15 bases. The length of the CDR3 is 14 residues. Germline values: CDR1 MNHEY, CDR2 SVGAGI. The data stem from a study of beta chain features in type 1 diabetes. Study-level points and caveats: For Type 1 diabetes patients, all four CD4+ subsets carried TCRB CDR3s that were moderately but significantly shorter.

The chain has TRBV6-5 and TRBJ2-7; tentative D call: TRBD2 (8 bases). The specimen was naive CD4+ T cells from blood. The TCR originated in a man in his thirties or forties with type 1 diabetes. The CDR3 is CASSPGGLGYEQYF. The CDR3 nucleotides read TGTGCCAGCAGTCCAGGGGGACTAGGATACGAGCAGTACTTC.